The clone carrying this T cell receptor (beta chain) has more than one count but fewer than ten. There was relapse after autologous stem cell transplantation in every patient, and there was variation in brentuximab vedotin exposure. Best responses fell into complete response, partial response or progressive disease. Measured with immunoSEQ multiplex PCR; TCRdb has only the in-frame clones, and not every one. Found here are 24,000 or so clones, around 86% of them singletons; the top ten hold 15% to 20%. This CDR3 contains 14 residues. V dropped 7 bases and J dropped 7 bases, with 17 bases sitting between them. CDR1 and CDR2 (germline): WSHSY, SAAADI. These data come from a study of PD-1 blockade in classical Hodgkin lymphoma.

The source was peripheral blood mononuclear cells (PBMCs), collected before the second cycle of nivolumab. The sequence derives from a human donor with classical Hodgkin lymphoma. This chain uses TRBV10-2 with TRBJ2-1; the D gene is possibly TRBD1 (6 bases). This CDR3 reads CASNIPGQINEQFF. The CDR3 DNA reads TGCGCCAGCAATATCCCGGGACAAATTAATGAGCAGTTCTTC.